This T cell receptor (beta chain) was captured in a study of blood T cell repertoires in COVID-19 (dated by TCRdb to between 2020 and 2021). With respect to the entire study: Samples covering the acute and convalescent phases of COVID-19 were provided by collaborators in the United States, Italy and Spain. The material from the prospective study consisted of cDNA or gDNA derived from T cells, B-cell-depleted T cells, or PBMCs. Subjects who had been exposed to COVID-19, were actively infected with it, or had recovered from it provided the deeply sampled blood TCRbeta repertoires that made up the dataset. The repertoires were released in a freely available public database intended as a resource for research on the immune response to SARS-CoV-2. Samples were obtained from the ongoing ImmuneRACE study (first 160 participants) and from some 1,200 subjects provided by 6 global collaborators. Sample metadata almost always included a de-identified subject ID, COVID-19 status, age in years and sex. Where available, HLA class I and class II types were taken from metadata supplied by the sample provider and were not determined by assay-based typing. Overall results and qualifications from the work: The quantity of clinical and demographic metadata differed by source and by participant and was supplied without curation.

The germline V gene supplies CDR1 SGHRS and CDR2 YFSETQ. From V the trimming removes 4 bases and from J it removes 6 bases, while the gene matches leave 5 bases of the junction unaccounted for. The CDR3 measures 14 amino acids from cysteine to phenylalanine. Just the 42-base CDR3 DNA is kept, in frame starting at base 1. With regard to this clone: Its target antigen remains unknown. Base qualities are not at hand, and no much larger clone is one base apart.

The collaborating institutions used their own protocols to collect whole blood in K2EDTA tubes. For TCRbeta analysis, collaborator samples were shipped as frozen whole blood, as isolated PBMCs, or as DNA extracted from either sample type. TCRbeta CDR3 regions were amplified from genomic DNA by means of the immunoSEQ Assay, a bias-controlled multiplex PCR. On the study's bioinformatics: Nucleated cell counts per sample were estimated from amplification of reference gene primers within the assay. To quantify the absolute abundance of each unique TCRbeta CDR3 rearrangement, sequence reads were collapsed and filtered. For each sample, productive Simpson clonality was calculated by taking the square root of Simpson's diversity index across productive rearrangements. In TCRdb, the immuneACCESS table is reduced to in-frame sequences with V and J assigned. These tables do not hold every clone; where another copy was compared, an unresolved V gene accounts for under half, and the others remain unexplained. D and trimming come from the DNA, and the V and J calls and clone size come from that table. The sample contains some 90,000 clones, 83% of them found a single time. The ten largest clones add up to roughly 10% of the sample.

This TCR came from a human donor in a cohort sampled during active COVID-19. Sequencing input: peripheral blood. The chain is made from TRBV5-1 and TRBJ2-3; TRBD2 matches 10 bases in the middle. The DNA sequence is given as TGCGCCAGCAGCGCGGGACTAGCGATGGATACGCAGTATTTT. Translated, this gives CASSAGLAMDTQYF.